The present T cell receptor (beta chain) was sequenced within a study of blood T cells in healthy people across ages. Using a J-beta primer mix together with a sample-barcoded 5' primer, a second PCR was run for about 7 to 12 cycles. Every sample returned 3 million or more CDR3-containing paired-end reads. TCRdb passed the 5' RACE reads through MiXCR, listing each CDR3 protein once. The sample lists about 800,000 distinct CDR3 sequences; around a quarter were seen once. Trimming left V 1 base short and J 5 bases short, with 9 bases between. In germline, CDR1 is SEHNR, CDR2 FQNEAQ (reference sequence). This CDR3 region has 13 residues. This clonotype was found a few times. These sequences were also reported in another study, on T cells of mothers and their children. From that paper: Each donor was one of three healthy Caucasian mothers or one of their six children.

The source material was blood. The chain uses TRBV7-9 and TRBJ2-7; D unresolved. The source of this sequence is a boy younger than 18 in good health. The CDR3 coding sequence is TGTGCCAGCAGCTTAGGTTGGCCAGACGAGCAGTACTTC. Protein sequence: CASSLGWPDEQYF.